This TCR beta chain was profiled in a study of T-cell reconstitution after alpha-beta-depleted transplantation in children. Study-wide results and caveats: The authors attributed T-cell counts and diversity one year after transplant mostly to newly produced T cells. Alpha-beta T cells about two months after transplant reportedly derived from several hundred expanded graft clones. Some patients showed high day-60 TCRbeta diversity, which derived from surviving recipient T cells and thymic progenitors.

The V and J ends lost 4 bases and 0 bases respectively, with 19 bases between them. The CDR3 is made up of 18 amino acids. In this sample, this clonotype turned up a few times. Its antigen remains unknown. Unique molecular identifiers featured in how the TCRbeta library was prepared. MiXCR, applied by TCRdb to the PCR reads, yields one record per CDR3 protein. The sample includes about 580,000 distinct CDR3 sequences, roughly 24% seen only once; the top ten take less than 15%. Sample: PBMCs, mostly from graft donor cells, taken 360 days after TCRalphabeta/CD19-depleted stem cell transplant. The gene calls are TRBV12-3 or TRBV12-4 and TRBJ2-1; D assignment may be TRBD1 or TRBD2 (5 bases each). The sequence came from a boy less than two years old who had a stem cell transplant for acute myeloid leukemia, so the T cells may come from the graft donor. The CDR3: CASSSGRGTRSSYNEQFF. CDR3 DNA sequence: TGTGCCAGCAGTTCCGGTCGGGGCACGCGCAGCTCCTACAATGAGCAGTTCTTC.